The 2 T cell receptor beta chains below come from one sample, sequenced in a study of T-cell reconstitution after alpha-beta-depleted transplantation in children. Preparation of the TCRbeta library involved a method that used unique molecular identifiers. TCRdb analysed the PCR reads with MiXCR anew, one entry per CDR3 protein. There are hundreds of thousands of distinct CDR3 sequences in the sample; about an eighth occur only once, and 0.79% lies in the top ten. This material consisted of PBMCs, taken before TCRalphabeta/CD19-depleted stem cell transplant. The receptors were sampled from a girl aged 2-15 years with congenital amegakaryocytic thrombocytopenia, due to receive a stem cell transplant.

This clonotype was picked up one time. An end of the junction does not agree with germline; a read error may underlie this. V is TRBV7-9 and J is TRBJ2-5; a possible D gene is TRBD2 (5 bases). Germline CDR1 is SEHNR and CDR2 is FQNEAQ (reference sequence). There are 12 residues in the CDR3. The CDR3 sequence is CTSSLRGETQYF. CDR3 in DNA: TGTACCAGCAGCTTACGGGGAGAGACCCAGTACTTC.

This clonotype was seen more than once but under ten times. The CDR3 spells CASRGRNEQFF. The CDR3 DNA follows: TGTGCCAGCCGGGGACGGAATGAGCAGTTCTTC. V gene TRBV6-1 combines with J gene TRBJ2-1; D possibly uses TRBD1 or TRBD2 (5 bases each). This CDR3 region has 11 residues. CDR1 is MNHNS, CDR2 SASEGT, per germline. The V gene lost 8 bases and the J gene lost 7 bases, with 9 bases spanning the gap.